This T cell receptor (beta chain) was recovered during a study of T cell responses to AZD1222 COVID-19 vaccine. Concerning this clone: Its target is unknown.

The length of the CDR3 is 14 residues. V lost 4 bases and J 6 bases, leaving 17 bases between the germline ends. Per germline, CDR1 SGHDT and CDR2 YYEEEE. Method: immunoSEQ multiplex PCR; TCRdb's copy keeps in-frame clones and lacks some. The profile covers roughly 200,000 clones, with roughly 93% appearing a single time and 0.8% to 1.3% taken by the ten largest. Findings and limits, study-wide: The study found Spike-specific TCR breadth and depth rose after two AZD1222 doses. Donors, mostly white British, included more females; clonal diversity was possibly underestimated. Epitopes outside B.1.351 and B.1.1.7 mutated regions reportedly drew nearly half of spike TCRs. The CD4 TCRs associated with vaccination extended across spike and predominated at 160-218 and 743-854.

The J gene is TRBJ2-7, the V gene TRBV5-6; maybe TRBD1 (6 bases). The TCR was taken from an adult who received the MenACWY meningococcal vaccine as a control. The sample was peripheral blood, taken 28 days after the second dose of the MenACWY control vaccine. CDR3 DNA: TGTGCCAGCAGCCGGGGCAGGGGCTACGGCGAGCAGTACTTC. Its translation: CASSRGRGYGEQYF. Looking up the rest from reference TRBV5-6 and TRBJ2-7 gives the full variable domain: DAGVTQSPTHLIKTRGQQVTLRCSPKSGHDTVSWYQQALGQGPQFIFQYYEEEERQRGNFPDRFSGHQFPNYSSELNVNALLLGDSALYLCASSRGRGYGEQYFGPGTRLTVT.